The 29 T cell receptor beta chains reported below all come from one sample, sequenced in a study of T cell responses to AZD1222 COVID-19 vaccine. The repertoire was sequenced with immunoSEQ multiplex PCR; TCRdb's copy has only in-frame clones and lacks some. The table lists around 53,000 clones, just over 85% of them singletons. This material consisted of peripheral blood, taken 28 days after the second AZD1222 dose. These receptors all stem from an adult who received the AZD1222 COVID-19 vaccine.

The CDR3 region has the DNA TGTGCCAGCAGCCTTGCGTTTGGGCAAGAGACCCAGTACTTC. It specifies CASSLAFGQETQYF. V gene TRBV5-4 combines with J gene TRBJ2-5, with D hard to call. V lost 4 bases to trimming and J lost 2 bases, with 12 bases between them. Germline CDR1 is SGHNT and CDR2 is YYREEE (reference sequence). The CDR3 is 14 amino acids.

V gene TRBV18 combines with J gene TRBJ1-2, with TRBD1 matching 8 bases. The CDR3 runs to 13 residues. V was clipped by 3 bases and J by 3 bases; unmatched bases: 0. Germline V gene data show CDR1 as KGHSH and CDR2 as LQKENI. This CDR3 reads CASSPDRDYGYTF. The CDR3 nucleotides read TGTGCCAGCTCACCGGACAGGGACTATGGCTACACCTTC. Drawing the rest from reference TRBV18 and TRBJ1-2, the complete variable domain is NAGVMQNPRHLVRRRGQEARLRCSPMKGHSHVYWYRQLPEEGLKFMVYLQKENIIDESGMPKERFSAEFPKEGPSILRIQQVVRGDSAAYFCASSPDRDYGYTFGSGTRLTVV.

This chain links TRBV19 with TRBJ2-1; 10 bases agree with TRBD1. Germline V CDR1 and CDR2: LNHDA, SQIVND (reference sequence). The CDR3 is 14 amino acids. Unmatched junction bases numbered 7, after V lost 5 bases and J lost 9 bases. CDR3 loop: CASSPGTGVGEQFF. CDR3 nucleotides: TGTGCCAGTAGTCCCGGGACAGGGGTGGGTGAGCAGTTCTTC. Using reference TRBV19 and TRBJ2-1 for the parts outside the CDR3, the full variable domain is DGGITQSPKYLFRKEGQNVTLSCEQNLNHDAMYWYRQDPGQGLRLIYYSQIVNDFQKGDIAEGYSVSREKKESFPLTVTSAQKNPTAFYLCASSPGTGVGEQFFGPGTRLTVL.

This chain connects TRBV7-9 to TRBJ1-2; 7 bases are a match to TRBD1. V shed 0 bases, J shed 14 bases, and the junction held 9 bases outside the gene matches. The CDR3 has 13 amino acids. Germline assignment: CDR1 SEHNR and CDR2 FQNEAQ (reference sequence). The CDR3 DNA reads as TGTGCCAGCAGCTTAGCGGGGGAGGACAGGTCGACCTTC. Its translation: CASSLAGEDRSTF.

V is TRBV28 and J is TRBJ2-6, with D possibly being TRBD1 (6 bases). Trimming took off 7 bases at V and 0 bases at J, with 13 bases between the two ends. CDR1 is MDHEN, CDR2 SYDVKM, per germline. The CDR3 has 16 amino acids. Here the CDR3 DNA reads TGTGCCAGCACAACACAGGGTCACTCTGGGGCCAACGTCCTGACTTTC. Translation: CASTTQGHSGANVLTF.

This chain joins TRBV7-2 and TRBJ2-7; 7 nucleotides align to TRBD2. V lost 5 bases to trimming and J lost 2 bases; unmatched junction nucleotides: 12. Germline CDR1 and CDR2: SGHTA and FQGNSA. The CDR3 covers 16 residues. CDR3: CASSPQAGVGTYEQYF. Here the CDR3 DNA reads TGTGCCAGCAGCCCCCAGGCGGGGGTGGGAACCTACGAGCAGTACTTC.

The chain recombines TRBV5-5 with TRBJ1-1; possibly TRBD1 for D (5 bases). Germline V gene data show CDR1 as SGHKS and CDR2 as YYEKEE (reference sequence). Trimming stripped 4 bases from V and 6 bases from J, with 22 bases between. The CDR3 is made up of 16 amino acids. The CDR3 sequence is CASSPTQGLEFAEAFF. CDR3 sequence (DNA): TGTGCCAGCAGCCCTACTCAGGGTCTAGAGTTCGCTGAAGCTTTCTTT.

The V call is TRBV18, the J call TRBJ2-3; D might be TRBD1 (5 bases). The germline V and J ends were trimmed by 3 bases and 10 bases, with 23 bases remaining between them. CDR1 is KGHSH, CDR2 LQKENI, per germline. The CDR3 is 16 residues long. The CDR3 loop is CASSPPTRTSEDAQYF. CDR3 bases: TGTGCCAGCTCACCCCCGACGAGGACATCCGAAGACGCGCAGTATTTT.

This chain connects TRBV10-3 to TRBJ2-1; D may be TRBD1 or TRBD2 (7 bases each). Trimming cost V 11 bases and J 6 bases, with 14 bases left between them. CDR3 length equals 12 residues. Germline V gene lookup returns CDR1 ENHRY and CDR2 SYGVKD. The CDR3 bases are TGTGCCTCTCAGGGGGGGGGCAATGAGCAGTTCTTC. Translating it yields CASQGGGNEQFF.

This chain connects TRBV27 to TRBJ1-2; D unresolved. The CDR3 consists of 13 residues. The V gene's germline CDR1 is MNHEY and CDR2 SMNVEV (reference sequence). Trimming shortened V by 8 bases and J by 8 bases, and 18 bases separated the two germline ends. CDR3 region: CASSYGVSGGYTF. The CDR3 region has the DNA TGTGCCAGCTCATACGGGGTTTCGGGAGGCTACACCTTC.

This clone occurred once. This CDR3 reads CASSTGPYGETQYF. The CDR3 bases are TGTGCCAGCAGCACGGGACCTTATGGGGAGACCCAGTACTTC. The V gene is TRBV7-2, the J gene TRBJ2-5; D might be TRBD1 or TRBD2, each matching 5 bases. Deletions cut 5 bases from V and 5 bases from J, with 15 bases between. The CDR3 spans 14 residues. The germline V gene has CDR1 SGHTA and CDR2 FQGNSA.

The rearrangement joins TRBV24-1 to TRBJ2-1, with a weak D call TRBD2 (5 bases). The CDR3 extends over 14 amino acids. Germline V gives CDR1 KGHDR, CDR2 SFDVKD. Deletions cut 5 bases from V and 11 bases from J, with 18 bases between. CDR3 amino acids: CATSVDVAQRQQFF. Written as DNA, the CDR3 is TGTGCCACCAGTGTGGATGTAGCGCAGCGTCAGCAGTTCTTC.

This sequence joins TRBV7-3 and TRBJ2-3, with D hard to call. Germline CDR1 SGHTA, CDR2 FQGTGA. V lost 5 bases to trimming and J lost 0 bases, with 3 bases between them. This CDR3 region has 12 residues. CDR3 nucleotides: TGTGCCAGCAGCCGAAGCACAGATACGCAGTATTTT. Translation gives CASSRSTDTQYF.

The rearrangement links TRBV5-1 to TRBJ2-2; 8 bases fit TRBD2. Germline V CDR1 and CDR2: SGHRS, YFSETQ. V lost 4 bases to trimming and J lost 7 bases; unmatched junction nucleotides: 9. The CDR3 totals 15 residues. In nucleotides, the CDR3 is TGCGCCAGCAGCCTCGCGGGAGGATCGAACGGGGAGCTGTTTTTT. It yields the protein CASSLAGGSNGELFF.

V gene TRBV18 combines with J gene TRBJ1-1; D is undetermined. Trimming removed 3 bases at V and 1 base at J, with 9 bases between. There are 14 residues in the CDR3. Germline V gives CDR1 KGHSH, CDR2 LQKENI. The DNA of the CDR3 is TGTGCCAGCTCACCGATGAGAGGGAACACTGAAGCTTTCTTT. Translating it yields CASSPMRGNTEAFF.

V gene TRBV7-8 combines with J gene TRBJ1-5; possible D gene TRBD1, 5 bases. Germline loops: CDR1 SGHVS, CDR2 FQNEAQ. The CDR3 sequence is 18 residues long. V was cut by 0 bases and J by 4 bases, with 19 bases left in between. CDR3 sequence reads: CASSLAYAGRGVNQPQHF. As DNA, the CDR3 is TGTGCCAGCAGCTTAGCGTACGCGGGCCGAGGGGTTAATCAGCCCCAGCATTTT.

V and J are TRBV5-1 and TRBJ1-1; D may be TRBD1 (6 bases). Germline V gene sequence: CDR1 SGHRS, CDR2 YFSETQ. Between the trimmed V and J ends, which lost 4 bases and 5 bases, there was a span of 12 bases. This CDR3 is 13 amino acids long. CDR3 nucleotides: TGCGCCAGCAGCCTACAGGGAAATACTGAAGCTTTCTTT. Residues: CASSLQGNTEAFF.

The V and J genes are TRBV14 and TRBJ2-4, with D unresolved. The V gene lost 0 bases and the J gene lost 7 bases, with 4 bases spanning the gap. The CDR3 extends over 12 amino acids. Germline V CDR1 and CDR2: SGHDN, FVKESK. The CDR3 region has the DNA TGTGCCAGCAGCCAAGAGAGGAACATTCAGTACTTC. Translated, it gives CASSQERNIQYF.

The rearrangement links TRBV6-1 to TRBJ2-2; D gene ambiguous. The V end was cut by 3 bases, the J end by 0 bases, with 8 bases between. Germline assignment: CDR1 MNHNS and CDR2 SASEGT. This CDR3 is 15 amino acids long. The CDR3 DNA reads as TGTGCCAGCAGTGAGGCGCCCGCGAACACCGGGGAGCTGTTTTTT. Its protein is CASSEAPANTGELFF.

The chain recombines TRBV7-2 with TRBJ2-5; D not resolved. V gave up 2 bases and J gave up 2 bases, with 9 bases separating them. Germline CDR1 SGHTA, CDR2 FQGNSA. CDR3 length: 14 residues. The CDR3 nucleotides are TGTGCCAGCAGCTTAAATACGGGTCAAGAGACCCAGTACTTC. It is translated as CASSLNTGQETQYF.

This chain links TRBV7-9 with TRBJ1-4; no reliable D call. This CDR3 spans 16 amino acids. Germline CDR1 reads SEHNR; CDR2 reads FQNEAQ (reference sequence). The V and J ends lost 1 base and 3 bases respectively, with 12 bases between them. CDR3 bases: TGTGCCAGCAGCTTAGGGGCGGGAAGCTCTAATGAAAAACTGTTTTTT. Protein: CASSLGAGSSNEKLFF.

About this clone itself: The same CDR3 arises from other DNA sequences in this sample as well. The CDR3 reads CASSWTGPETEAFF. CDR3 sequence (DNA): TGCGCCAGCAGCTGGACAGGCCCTGAGACTGAAGCTTTCTTT. The V gene is TRBV5-1, the J gene TRBJ1-1, with 7 bases fitting TRBD1. The V segment lost 3 bases and the J segment 5 bases; nucleotides outside the gene matches: 7. The CDR3 consists of 14 residues. Per the germline V gene, CDR1 is SGHRS and CDR2 is YFSETQ. The full variable domain, its missing parts supplied by reference TRBV5-1 and TRBJ1-1, is KAGVTQTPRYLIKTRGQQVTLSCSPISGHRSVSWYQQTPGQGLQFLFEYFSETQRNKGNFPGRFSGRQFSNSRSEMNVSTLELGDSALYLCASSWTGPETEAFFGQGTRLTVV.

The J gene is TRBJ2-7, the V gene TRBV29-1; TRBD2 matches at 8 bases. This CDR3 has 12 amino acids. The V segment lost 6 bases and the J segment 6 bases; nucleotides outside the gene matches: 7. Germline lookup yields CDR1 SQVTM and CDR2 ANQGSEA. CDR3 nucleotides: TGCAGCGTCTTGGAGCGGGAGATCGAGCAGTACTTC. Amino acid sequence: CSVLEREIEQYF.

The chain is built from TRBV6-5 and TRBJ2-7; no clear D. V was cut by 2 bases and J by 0 bases, with 11 bases left in between. The CDR3 covers 15 residues. Germline loops: CDR1 MNHEY, CDR2 SVGAGI. This CDR3 is CASSYRAPLSYEQYF. The CDR3 DNA sequence: TGTGCCAGCAGTTACAGGGCGCCTCTCTCCTACGAGCAGTACTTC.

This chain connects TRBV19 to TRBJ2-5, with 8 bases fitting TRBD2. The germline V gene has CDR1 LNHDA and CDR2 SQIVND (reference sequence). The CDR3 covers 18 residues. V was pared by 0 bases and J by 3 bases, with 12 bases of the junction left unmatched. The CDR3 DNA sequence: TGTGCCAGTAGTATAGATGTGGCAGGAAGTAGCGGGAAAGAGACCCAGTACTTC. Translation gives CASSIDVAGSSGKETQYF.

This clone was seen only once. The chain links TRBV11-2 to TRBJ2-7; a weak D match, TRBD2 (5 bases). V was shortened by 1 base and J by 0 bases, with 16 bases between the two germline ends. The V gene's germline CDR1 is SGHAT and CDR2 FQNNGV. This CDR3 comprises 17 residues. The CDR3 here is CASSLVGPLRASYEQYF. DNA for the CDR3: TGTGCCAGCAGCTTAGTGGGTCCTTTGCGGGCCTCCTACGAGCAGTACTTC.

This clone was seen only once. The chain links TRBV2 to TRBJ2-2, with D perhaps TRBD2 (6 bases). Between the trimmed V and J ends, which lost 7 bases and 0 bases, there was a span of 12 bases. There are 15 residues in the CDR3. In germline, CDR1 is SNHLY, CDR2 FYNNEI. The CDR3 loop reads CASTGGNANTGELFF. In DNA, the CDR3 is TGTGCCAGCACTGGCGGGAACGCGAACACCGGGGAGCTGTTTTTT.

The rearrangement links TRBV4-3 to TRBJ1-1, with 8 bases that match TRBD1. This CDR3 has 14 residues. Germline values: CDR1 LGHNA, CDR2 YSLEER. Trimming removed 3 bases from V and 6 bases from J; junction bases left unmatched: 6. CDR3 nucleotides: TGCGCCAGCAGCCACCAGACAGGGGACGCTGAAGCTTTCTTT. Protein sequence: CASSHQTGDAEAFF.

A single count supports this clone. The chain joins TRBV4-2 to TRBJ2-3; D might be TRBD2 (5 bases). V was trimmed by 0 bases and J by 5 bases, leaving 18 bases between them. The CDR3 is 17 residues long. The V gene's germline CDR1 is LGHNA and CDR2 YNFKEQ. The chain's CDR3 is CASSQETTQAGGDTQYF. The DNA of the CDR3 is TGTGCCAGCAGCCAAGAGACTACTCAGGCAGGAGGAGATACGCAGTATTTT.